These 31 T cell receptor beta chains originate from one sample sequenced in a study of shared clonotypes between healthy human individuals. Measured with immunoSEQ multiplex PCR; TCRdb has only the in-frame clones, and not every one. The data contain approximately 2.1 million clones, more than 80% of them singletons. Sequencing was carried out using naive CD4+ T cells from PBMCs. Noted subset: CD45RA+ positively selected. The receptors here all came from a man between 18 and 35 years old in good health. Some clones in this sample may be carry-over from other donors' samples.

The chain joins TRBV27 to TRBJ1-5, with TRBD1 matching 8 bases. This CDR3 has 15 amino acids. V lost 3 bases and J lost 5; bases outside the gene matches: 6. Germline-derived CDR1 and CDR2 are MNHEY and SMNVEV (reference sequence). The CDR3 loop reads CASSLTGVRDQPQHF. The CDR3 coding sequence is TGTGCCAGCAGTTTGACAGGGGTTCGGGATCAGCCCCAGCATTTT.

The CDR3 loop is CAWSVGDSSGNTIYF. The CDR3 nucleotides read TGTGCCTGGAGTGTAGGTGACAGCTCTGGAAACACCATATATTTT. J is TRBJ1-3 and V is TRBV30, with D maybe TRBD1 (5 bases). The CDR3 has 15 amino acids. Trimming took off 0 bases at V and 0 bases at J, with 9 bases between the two ends. Germline loops: CDR1 GTSNPN, CDR2 SVGIG (reference sequence).

This chain's CDR3 is CASRVEAGVSNTEAFF. The CDR3 DNA reads TGTGCCAGCAGAGTCGAAGCAGGGGTATCGAACACTGAAGCTTTCTTT. This chain links TRBV2 with TRBJ1-1, with a weak D call TRBD1 (6 bases). With 6 bases removed from V and 1 base from J, the gap between germline ends came to 18 bases. This CDR3 is 16 amino acids long. Germline CDR1 SNHLY, CDR2 FYNNEI.

This chain connects TRBV6-6 to TRBJ2-1; TRBD2 matches 12 bases. Trimming took 5 bases from V and 8 from J; bases not matched to a gene: 7. Germline V gene sequence: CDR1 MNHNY, CDR2 SVGAGI (reference sequence). The CDR3 has 15 residues. The chain's CDR3 is CASSQLAGGLDEQFF. The CDR3 DNA is TGTGCCAGCAGTCAACTAGCGGGGGGTCTTGATGAGCAGTTCTTC.

The V call is TRBV7-8, the J call TRBJ2-5; TRBD2 matches 13 bases. This CDR3 has 18 residues. The V gene end was trimmed by 4 bases and the J gene end by 0 bases; junction bases not matched to a gene: 8. The V gene's germline CDR1 is SGHVS and CDR2 FQNEAQ. The CDR3 here is CASSSRLAGGPYQETQYF. The DNA for the CDR3 is TGTGCCAGCAGCTCCAGACTAGCGGGAGGACCGTACCAAGAGACCCAGTACTTC.

The chain carries TRBV28 and TRBJ2-2; D is undetermined. CDR1 is MDHEN, CDR2 SYDVKM, per germline. The CDR3 totals 11 residues. Trimming removed 9 bases at V and 8 bases at J, with 10 bases between. The CDR3 DNA is TGTGCCAGGGCCGGCGAGGGGGAGCTGTTTTTT. Protein: CARAGEGELFF.

The gene calls are TRBV11-3 and TRBJ2-1; the D gene is possibly TRBD2 (6 bases). V lost 2 bases and J lost 7, with 18 bases in between. This CDR3 has 16 residues. Per the germline V gene, CDR1 is SGHNT and CDR2 is YENEEA. The CDR3 coding sequence is TGTGCCAGCAGCTTAATTGGCGGGAACGCTAGGAATGAGCAGTTCTTC. It codes for CASSLIGGNARNEQFF.

The J gene is TRBJ2-7, the V gene TRBV7-3, with D hard to call. V dropped 9 bases and J dropped 1 base, with 10 bases sitting between them. The CDR3 is 12 amino acids. Germline CDR1 SGHTA, CDR2 FQGTGA. The CDR3 sequence is CARMGYSYEQYF. CDR3 nucleotides: TGTGCCAGAATGGGGTATTCCTACGAGCAGTACTTC.

The chain couples TRBV7-8 to TRBJ2-1; TRBD1 is a possible D gene (5 bases). The germline CDR1 and CDR2 sequences are SGHVS and FQNEAQ. V shed 4 bases and J shed 8 bases, with 18 bases lying between them. CDR3 size: 15 residues. The CDR3, as DNA: TGTGCCAGCAGCTCACGAAGGGATTTGACAGATGAGCAGTTCTTC. This sequence encodes CASSSRRDLTDEQFF. Full variable domain (remainder filled in from reference TRBV7-8 and TRBJ2-1): GAGVSQSPRYKVAKRGQDVALRCDPISGHVSLFWYQQALGQGPEFLTYFQNEAQLDKSGLPSDRFFAERPEGSVSTLKIQRTQQEDSAVYLCASSSRRDLTDEQFFGPGTRLTVL.

This clone occurred once. The chain links TRBV29-1 to TRBJ2-1, with D maybe TRBD2 (6 bases). V lost 4 bases and J 0 bases, leaving 13 bases between the germline ends. The CDR3 has 15 amino acids. CDR1 and CDR2 (germline): SQVTM, ANQGSEA. The CDR3 protein is CSVAGTHSSYNEQFF. The DNA for the CDR3 is TGCAGCGTTGCCGGGACTCACAGCTCCTACAATGAGCAGTTCTTC.

The chain combines TRBV5-6 with TRBJ1-1, with 9 bases matching TRBD1. The junction had 7 bases not matched to a gene; V was cut back by 2 bases and J by 5 bases. Germline V gene lookup returns CDR1 SGHDT and CDR2 YYEEEE. This CDR3 contains 15 residues. The CDR3 DNA follows: TGTGCCAGCAGCTTAACTACAGGGGGCAGGACTGAAGCTTTCTTT. It specifies CASSLTTGGRTEAFF. Together with reference TRBV5-6 and TRBJ1-1, the CDR3 gives the full variable domain: DAGVTQSPTHLIKTRGQQVTLRCSPKSGHDTVSWYQQALGQGPQFIFQYYEEEERQRGNFPDRFSGHQFPNYSSELNVNALLLGDSALYLCASSLTTGGRTEAFFGQGTRLTVV.

The rearrangement links TRBV4-1 to TRBJ1-2; TRBD1 agrees at 9 bases. The CDR3 has 15 residues. Germline V gives CDR1 MGHRA, CDR2 YSYEKL. The V gene end was trimmed by 1 base and the J gene end by 2 bases; junction bases not matched to a gene: 2. The CDR3: CASSQAGQGNYGYTF. In nucleotides, the CDR3 is TGCGCCAGCAGCCAAGCGGGACAGGGAAACTATGGCTACACCTTC.

The rearrangement links TRBV5-6 to TRBJ1-2; D remains ambiguous. CDR3 length equals 14 residues. Germline V gene data show CDR1 as SGHDT and CDR2 as YYEEEE. Trimming stripped 3 bases from V and 10 bases from J, with 19 bases between. The CDR3 is CASSSPGFRGVYTF. The CDR3 DNA reads TGTGCCAGCAGCTCCCCGGGGTTCCGAGGTGTCTACACCTTC.

The chain uses TRBV5-1 and TRBJ2-5; weak D call: TRBD2 (6 bases). V shed 5 bases and J shed 3 bases, with 11 bases lying between them. The CDR3 is made up of 13 amino acids. Per germline, CDR1 SGHRS and CDR2 YFSETQ. CDR3: CASRWTGEETQYF. CDR3 DNA: TGCGCCAGCAGATGGACGGGAGAAGAGACCCAGTACTTC. The variable domain in full, with the rest retrieved from reference TRBV5-1 and TRBJ2-5, is KAGVTQTPRYLIKTRGQQVTLSCSPISGHRSVSWYQQTPGQGLQFLFEYFSETQRNKGNFPGRFSGRQFSNSRSEMNVSTLELGDSALYLCASRWTGEETQYFGPGTRLLVL.

The chain couples TRBV7-3 to TRBJ2-3; D may be TRBD1 or TRBD2 (5 bases each). The CDR3 length is 15 residues. Trimming took off 3 bases at V and 1 base at J, with 11 bases between the two ends. Germline V gives CDR1 SGHTA, CDR2 FQGTGA. CDR3 DNA: TGTGCCAGCAGCTTTGGGACCCCGGGCACAGATACGCAGTATTTT. Encoded protein: CASSFGTPGTDTQYF.

This chain joins TRBV6-1 and TRBJ1-2; TRBD1 is a possible D gene (5 bases). The germline CDR1 and CDR2 sequences are MNHNS and SASEGT. V shed 5 bases and J shed 4 bases, with 14 bases lying between them. The CDR3 covers 14 residues. CDR3 sequence: CASSPPTVSYGYTF. Here the CDR3 DNA reads TGTGCCAGCAGTCCGCCGACAGTCTCCTATGGCTACACCTTC.

The chain carries TRBV10-3 and TRBJ1-2, with D maybe TRBD1 (6 bases). Trimming pared 3 bases from V and 3 bases from J, leaving 11 bases between. The CDR3 consists of 14 residues. Per the germline V gene, CDR1 is ENHRY and CDR2 is SYGVKD. As DNA, the CDR3 is TGTGCCATCAGTGAAGGGTCAGGGGACTATGGCTACACCTTC. The encoded protein is CAISEGSGDYGYTF.

In its sample, this clone was seen once. The J gene is TRBJ2-5, the V gene TRBV18, with D possibly matching TRBD2 (6 bases). CDR3 length: 17 residues. Germline CDR1 and CDR2: KGHSH and LQKENI. V gave up 3 bases and J gave up 5 bases, with 22 bases separating them. Here the CDR3 DNA reads TGTGCCAGCTCACCGGGACGGTGGGGACTGGCCCAGGAGACCCAGTACTTC. It yields the protein CASSPGRWGLAQETQYF. Complete variable domain (other parts from reference TRBV18 and TRBJ2-5): NAGVMQNPRHLVRRRGQEARLRCSPMKGHSHVYWYRQLPEEGLKFMVYLQKENIIDESGMPKERFSAEFPKEGPSILRIQQVVRGDSAAYFCASSPGRWGLAQETQYFGPGTRLLVL.

A note on this clone: Other DNA variants within this sample encode the same CDR3. The chain joins TRBV7-9 to TRBJ2-3; D gene ambiguous. V lost 1 base and J 0 bases, leaving 8 bases between the germline ends. CDR1 and CDR2 from the germline V gene are SEHNR and FQNEAQ (reference sequence). The CDR3 is made up of 15 amino acids. The CDR3 reads CASSLGRSSTDTQYF. CDR3 coding DNA: TGTGCCAGCAGCTTAGGAAGGTCTAGCACAGATACGCAGTATTTT.

The chain couples TRBV6-6 to TRBJ1-1; 7 nucleotides line up with TRBD1. Germline trimming cut 6 bases from V and 0 bases from J; bases unmatched to any gene: 4. This CDR3 region has 14 residues. The V gene's germline CDR1 is MNHNY and CDR2 SVGAGI (reference sequence). The CDR3 DNA follows: TGTGCCAGCAGCTTGGGACAGATGAACACTGAAGCTTTCTTT. Its protein product is CASSLGQMNTEAFF.

This chain links TRBV2 with TRBJ1-4; D is ambiguous. Looked up from germline, CDR1 is SNHLY and CDR2 is FYNNEI. The V end was cut by 5 bases, the J end by 0 bases, with 10 bases between. This CDR3 has 15 residues. The CDR3 bases are TGTGCCAGCAGTCCGAGTCTTGCAACTAATGAAAAACTGTTTTTT. It is translated as CASSPSLATNEKLFF. The entire variable domain, with the rest obtained from reference TRBV2 and TRBJ1-4, is as follows: EPEVTQTPSHQVTQMGQEVILRCVPISNHLYFYWYRQILGQKVEFLVSFYNNEISEKSEIFDDQFSVERPDGSNFTLKIRSTKLEDSAMYFCASSPSLATNEKLFFGSGTQLSVL.

The chain is built from TRBV29-1 and TRBJ2-4; TRBD2 aligns across 11 bases. Trimming removed 7 bases from V and 6 bases from J; junction bases left unmatched: 14. From germline, CDR1 is SQVTM and CDR2 ANQGSEA. The CDR3 totals 16 residues. CDR3 residues: CSGVGTSGGRGNIQYF. CDR3 DNA sequence: TGCAGCGGGGTGGGGACTAGCGGCGGGAGGGGAAACATTCAGTACTTC.

A single count supports this clone. This sample includes further DNA sequences coding for the same CDR3. The chain links TRBV5-1 to TRBJ2-1, with TRBD1 identical over 7 bases. CDR3 length: 14 amino acids. Germline assignment: CDR1 SGHRS and CDR2 YFSETQ. With 3 bases clipped from V and 3 bases from J, the junction kept 3 bases outside the gene matches. CDR3 nucleotides: TGCGCCAGCAGCTCCGGACAGGTCTACAATGAGCAGTTCTTC. It specifies CASSSGQVYNEQFF.

Remarks on this clone: Other DNA sequences in this sample translate to the same CDR3. The chain uses TRBV6-5 and TRBJ2-2, with a tentative D call TRBD1 (5 bases). Trimming took off 6 bases at V and 2 bases at J, with 10 bases between the two ends. The V gene's germline CDR1 is MNHEY and CDR2 SVGAGI. The CDR3 is made up of 14 amino acids. The CDR3 DNA sequence: TGTGCCAGCAGGGGTCAGGGAAACACCGGGGAGCTGTTTTTT. Its translation is CASRGQGNTGELFF.

This chain joins TRBV6-1 and TRBJ2-1, with a weak D call TRBD2 (8 bases). There are 12 residues in the CDR3. The germline gives CDR1 MNHNS, CDR2 SASEGT. Trimming left V 6 bases short and J 10 bases short, with 13 bases between. CDR3 amino acids: CASRGLGGEQFF. The DNA of the CDR3 is TGTGCCAGCAGGGGACTAGGGGGCGAGCAGTTCTTC.

This sequence joins TRBV28 and TRBJ1-5; the D is unclear. Trimming removed 3 bases from V and 3 bases from J, with 9 bases in between. CDR3 size: 14 residues. Germline loops: CDR1 MDHEN, CDR2 SYDVKM. CDR3 sequence reads: CASSFRGPNQPQHF. As DNA, the CDR3 is TGTGCCAGCAGTTTTCGAGGGCCCAATCAGCCCCAGCATTTT. Full variable domain (rest looked up from reference TRBV28 and TRBJ1-5): DVKVTQSSRYLVKRTGEKVFLECVQDMDHENMFWYRQDPGLGLRLIYFSYDVKMKEKGDIPEGYSVSREKKERFSLILESASTNQTSMYLCASSFRGPNQPQHFGDGTRLSIL.

The chain has TRBV6-1 and TRBJ2-2; D unresolved. The germline V and J ends were trimmed by 3 bases and 4 bases, with 12 bases remaining between them. The CDR3 length is 15 residues. CDR1 and CDR2 (germline): MNHNS, SASEGT. The CDR3 bases are TGTGCCAGCAGTGACCTGCGCTTGGGCACCGGGGAGCTGTTTTTT. It specifies CASSDLRLGTGELFF.

This chain links TRBV7-9 with TRBJ1-1; 9 bases align to TRBD1. The CDR3 totals 15 residues. The J segment lost 8 bases and the V segment lost 3 bases, leaving 10 bases of the junction unmatched. The germline gives CDR1 SEHNR, CDR2 FQNEAQ (reference sequence). The CDR3 bases are TGTGCCAGCAGCTTGTCAGGCAGGACAGGGGACGAAGCTTTCTTT. Its translation is CASSLSGRTGDEAFF. The full variable domain, with the rest looked up from reference TRBV7-9 and TRBJ1-1, is DTGVSQNPRHKITKRGQNVTFRCDPISEHNRLYWYRQTLGQGPEFLTYFQNEAQLEKSRLLSDRFSAERPKGSFSTLEIQRTEQGDSAMYLCASSLSGRTGDEAFFGQGTRLTVV.

This clone was observed a single time. The rearrangement uses TRBV7-9 and TRBJ2-7, with D unresolved. V dropped 5 bases and J dropped 4 bases, with 15 bases sitting between them. The CDR3 sequence is 14 residues long. CDR1 and CDR2 from the germline V gene are SEHNR and FQNEAQ (reference sequence). CDR3 coding DNA: TGTGCCAGCAGCCCCCGGCTCCAGTTGTACGAGCAGTACTTC. Protein product: CASSPRLQLYEQYF.

A single count supports this clone. The V and J genes are TRBV15 and TRBJ1-4; possibly TRBD1 for D (6 bases). The V end was cut by 1 base, the J end by 7 bases, with 13 bases between. Germline-derived CDR1 and CDR2 are LNHNV and YYDKDF (reference sequence). There are 15 residues in the CDR3. CDR3 sequence: CATSRAEGVGEKLFF. For the CDR3, the DNA is TGTGCCACCAGCAGAGCGGAGGGGGTGGGTGAAAAACTGTTTTTT.

The J gene is TRBJ2-7, the V gene TRBV20-1; no clear D. This CDR3 comprises 11 residues. V was pared by 0 bases and J by 5 bases, with 5 bases between. Germline assignment: CDR1 DFQATT and CDR2 SNEGSKA (reference sequence). CDR3 coding DNA: TGCAGTGCTAGAGACAGTAACGAGCAGTACTTC. Translating gives CSARDSNEQYF.